The sequence of this TCR beta chain was determined in a study of identifying expanded T cells in peripheral blood. Assay: immunoSEQ multiplex PCR; the TCRdb copy retains only in-frame clones and omits some. The sample contains 95,000 to 100,000 clones, around 90% of which appear only once. Study outcomes and limitations: Over approximately two and four weeks, about 15 and 18 clones changed, versus approximately 1.1 between replicates. Across healthy donors, higher total template counts meant significantly greater approximately two-week count variance.

The CDR3 covers 14 residues. Germline V lookup: CDR1 KGHSH, CDR2 LQKENI. V was cut by 4 bases and J by 7 bases, with 16 bases left in between. Points on this clone: Its antigen is not identified.

During the collection period, no donor immune events like infections were recorded. The source material was blood. The gene calls are TRBV18 and TRBJ1-1; maybe TRBD1 (5 bases). This clonotype was sampled from a person aged 18 to 70 in good health. The CDR3 loop is CASSRDQGRGEAFF. DNA for the CDR3: TGTGCCAGCTCACGGGATCAGGGTAGGGGTGAAGCTTTCTTT.